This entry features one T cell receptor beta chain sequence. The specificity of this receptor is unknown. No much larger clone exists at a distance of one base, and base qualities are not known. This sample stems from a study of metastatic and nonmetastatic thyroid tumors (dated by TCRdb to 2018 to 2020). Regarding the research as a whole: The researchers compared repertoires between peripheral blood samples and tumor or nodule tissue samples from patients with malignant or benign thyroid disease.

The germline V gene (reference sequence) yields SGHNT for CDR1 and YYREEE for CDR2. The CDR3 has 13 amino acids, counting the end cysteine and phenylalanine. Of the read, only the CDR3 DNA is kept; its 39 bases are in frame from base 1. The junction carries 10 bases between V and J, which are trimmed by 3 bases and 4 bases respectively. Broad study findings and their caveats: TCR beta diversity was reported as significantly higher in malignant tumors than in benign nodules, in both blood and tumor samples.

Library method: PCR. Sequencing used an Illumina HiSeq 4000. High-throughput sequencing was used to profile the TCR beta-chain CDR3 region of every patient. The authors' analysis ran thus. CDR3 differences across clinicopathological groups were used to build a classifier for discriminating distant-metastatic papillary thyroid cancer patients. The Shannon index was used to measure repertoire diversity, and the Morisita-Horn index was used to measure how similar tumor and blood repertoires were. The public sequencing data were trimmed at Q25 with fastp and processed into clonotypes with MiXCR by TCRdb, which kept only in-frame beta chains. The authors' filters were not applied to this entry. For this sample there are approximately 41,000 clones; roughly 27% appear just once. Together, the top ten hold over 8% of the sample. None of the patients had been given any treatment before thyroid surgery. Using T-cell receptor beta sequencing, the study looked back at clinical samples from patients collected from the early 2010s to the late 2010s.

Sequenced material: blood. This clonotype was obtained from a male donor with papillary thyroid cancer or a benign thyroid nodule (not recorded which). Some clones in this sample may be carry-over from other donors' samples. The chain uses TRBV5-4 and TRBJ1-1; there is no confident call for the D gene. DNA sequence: TGTGCCAGCAGCTACGAAAGAGGCACTGAAGCTTTCTTT. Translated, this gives CASSYERGTEAFF. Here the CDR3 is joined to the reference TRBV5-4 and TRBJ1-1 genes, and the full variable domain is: ETGVTQSPTHLIKTRGQQVTLRCSSQSGHNTVSWYQQALGQGPQFIFQYYREEENGRGNFPPRFSGLQFPNYSSELNVNALELDDSALYLCASSYERGTEAFFGQGTRLTVV.